This T cell receptor beta chain was profiled in a study of shared clonotypes between healthy human individuals. Study findings and constraints: The authors sampled blood alone, and tissue repertoires likely differ. An anticipated effect of sequencing depth on clonotype sharing among donors was recognized. Naive subsets tended to show greater estimated richness than memory subsets.

The authors divided CD4+ cells into CD45RA+ naive and CD45RA-negative memory subsets. Data came from immunoSEQ multiplex PCR; TCRdb stores just in-frame clones and leaves some out. Of about 2.3 million clones listed, around 90% are singletons. Comment on this clone: Its antigen remains unidentified.

The source is a man in his late teens or twenties in good health. Some clones in this sample may be carry-over from other donors' samples. Specimen: naive CD4+ T cells from PBMCs. Subset noted: CD45RA+ positively selected.

The CDR3 coding sequence is TGTGCCAGCAGCCCCTGGGGTAGTTTCGGCGAGCAGTACTTC. Residues: CASSPWGSFGEQYF. This rearrangement joins TRBV5-8 to TRBJ2-7, with unresolved D. The CDR3 is 14 residues long. V was pared by 4 bases and J by 6 bases, with 17 bases between. The germline V gene encodes CDR1 SGHTS and CDR2 YDEGEE.